This T cell receptor beta chain was identified in a study of neurological immune-mediated disorders. Notes on the study in general: Private repertoires in all groups were suggested by the absence of shared CDR3 amino acid sequences among expanded clones across subjects.

This CDR3 contains 11 residues. The V end was cut by 4 bases, the J end by 7 bases, with 11 bases between. Germline V gene sequence: CDR1 DFQATT, CDR2 SNEGSKA (reference sequence). The authors made cDNA by 5'RACE with 10-nucleotide random UMIs. TCRdb ran MiXCR on the 5' RACE reads and lists one entry per CDR3 protein. The sample holds tens of thousands of distinct CDR3 sequences, 5% to 6% seen once. Unsorted libraries were generated from 2 million PBMCs. These cells had been stored in RNAlater at -80 C. In the case of this clonotype: Its target is not known. A clone one base away is much larger, so this may be a read error.

This chain joins TRBV20-1 and TRBJ2-7, with D perhaps matching TRBD1 (6 bases). The clonotype originates from a woman in her twenties or thirties with multiple sclerosis. Specimen: PBMCs. In DNA form, the CDR3 reads TGCAGTGCTACACAGGGTAAAGAGCAGTACTTC. Its translation: CSATQGKEQYF.